This TCR beta chain was recovered during a study of beta chain features in type 1 diabetes. Expressed TCRB transcripts got sequenced, as all isolated RNA was reverse transcribed. This table comes from immunoSEQ multiplex PCR, and its TCRdb copy is limited to in-frame clones, with some not included. The table lists about 53,000 clones, approximately 52% of them singletons. This clone was seen more than once but under ten times. Its antigen remains unknown. Regarding the study as a whole: For Type 1 diabetes patients, all four CD4+ subsets carried TCRB CDR3s that were moderately but significantly shorter. The influence of HLA type on TCRB rearrangement stayed undetermined.

By way of CD45RO/CCR7/CD25/CD127/CD95/CD27, the CD4+ regulatory, stem cell-like memory, central memory and naive cells were sorted. The ends lost 0 bases at V and 1 base at J; junction bases unmatched: 5. This CDR3 comprises 17 residues. CDR1 SEHNR and CDR2 FQNEAQ come from the germline V gene (reference sequence). This chain links TRBV7-9 with TRBJ2-1; TRBD2 matches 8 bases. This receptor was obtained from a woman between 40 and 55 years old with type 1 diabetes. Material for sequencing was Tregs from blood. The CDR3 DNA reads as TGTGCCAGCAGCTTAGCCCGGGGGGGCCTTTCCTACAATGAGCAGTTCTTC. Translation gives CASSLARGGLSYNEQFF.